The 11 T cell receptor beta chains listed next were all sequenced from one sample in a study of shared clonotypes between healthy human individuals. Sequencing was performed with immunoSEQ multiplex PCR; in TCRdb, only in-frame clones are kept and a portion is missing. The top ten clones hold approximately 1.8% of a sample with 640,000 or so clones, approximately 75% of them seen once. The sample comprised memory CD4+ T cells sorted from blood. The sample's subset: CD45RA-negative fraction. These receptors were collected from a woman in her twenties or thirties in good health.

The chain uses TRBV28 and TRBJ2-7, with TRBD2 matching over 8 bases. The ends lost 2 bases at V and 0 bases at J; junction bases unmatched: 6. The CDR3 has 16 residues. The germline CDR1 and CDR2 sequences are MDHEN and SYDVKM. The CDR3 nucleotides read TGTGCCAGCAGTTTAGCGGGAGGTCCCCTCTCCTACGAGCAGTACTTC. It translates to CASSLAGGPLSYEQYF. The whole variable domain, filled in from reference TRBV28 and TRBJ2-7, reads DVKVTQSSRYLVKRTGEKVFLECVQDMDHENMFWYRQDPGLGLRLIYFSYDVKMKEKGDIPEGYSVSREKKERFSLILESASTNQTSMYLCASSLAGGPLSYEQYFGPGTRLTVT.

This chain uses TRBV15 with TRBJ2-3, with TRBD2 as a possible D gene (5 bases). In germline, CDR1 is LNHNV, CDR2 YYDKDF (reference sequence). Between the trimmed V and J ends, which lost 5 bases and 7 bases, there was a span of 13 bases. This CDR3 spans 13 amino acids. For the CDR3, the DNA is TGTGCCACCAGCGTTCGCCCGGGGAATACGCAGTATTTT. It translates to CATSVRPGNTQYF.

The chain links TRBV25-1 to TRBJ2-1, with D possibly TRBD1 on 6 matching bases. V lost 2 bases and J lost 0, with 11 bases in between. The CDR3 has 16 amino acids. Germline lookup yields CDR1 MGHDK and CDR2 SYGVNS. The DNA of the CDR3 is TGTGCCAGCAGTGAACAGGGGCCCAGCTCCTACAATGAGCAGTTCTTC. Translating it yields CASSEQGPSSYNEQFF. Looking up the rest from reference TRBV25-1 and TRBJ2-1 gives the full variable domain: EADIYQTPRYLVIGTGKKITLECSQTMGHDKMYWYQQDPGMELHLIHYSYGVNSTEKGDLSSESTVSRIRTEHFPLTLESARPSHTSQYLCASSEQGPSSYNEQFFGPGTRLTVL.

This CDR3 is CASSHAGTSYEQYF. CDR3 DNA: TGTGCCAGCTCGCATGCCGGGACCTCCTACGAGCAGTACTTC. The chain carries TRBV18 and TRBJ2-7, with D possibly called TRBD1 or TRBD2 (5 bases each). Looked up from germline, CDR1 is KGHSH and CDR2 is LQKENI. This CDR3 is 14 amino acids long. Between the trimmed V and J ends, which lost 6 bases and 0 bases, there was a span of 12 bases.

Ten or more counts support this clone. This sequence joins TRBV14 and TRBJ1-3; D gene ambiguous. V gave up 1 base and J gave up 4 bases, with 5 bases separating them. CDR1 and CDR2 from the germline V gene are SGHDN and FVKESK. This CDR3 contains 13 residues. Here the CDR3 reads CASSQGYGNTIYF. DNA for the CDR3: TGTGCCAGCAGCCAAGGGTACGGAAACACCATATATTTT.

This chain uses TRBV7-3 with TRBJ1-4, with D unresolved. The ends were cut back, 6 bases at V and 3 bases at J, with 8 bases in the middle. Germline CDR1 and CDR2: SGHTA and FQGTGA. The CDR3 runs to 13 residues. The CDR3: CASSRAANEKLFF. In DNA, the CDR3 is TGTGCCAGCAGTCGGGCCGCTAATGAAAAACTGTTTTTT. The full variable domain, completed using reference TRBV7-3 and TRBJ1-4, is GAGVSQTPSNKVTEKGKYVELRCDPISGHTALYWYRQSLGQGPEFLIYFQGTGAADDSGLPNDRFFAVRPEGSVSTLKIQRTERGDSAVYLCASSRAANEKLFFGSGTQLSVL.

CDR3 nucleotides: TGTGCCAGCTCACAGGACAGCGATGGAAACACCATATATTTT. It is translated as CASSQDSDGNTIYF. The chain employs TRBV18 and TRBJ1-3; TRBD1 might be the D (6 bases). This CDR3 spans 14 amino acids. Between the trimmed V and J ends, which lost 4 bases and 3 bases, there was a span of 10 bases. Germline V lookup: CDR1 KGHSH, CDR2 LQKENI.

This chain joins TRBV7-9 and TRBJ2-2; D is possibly TRBD2 (6 bases). Germline CDR1 and CDR2: SEHNR and FQNEAQ (reference sequence). The CDR3 extends over 16 amino acids. V was shortened by 3 bases and J by 5 bases, with 16 bases between the two germline ends. The CDR3, as DNA: TGTGCCAGCAGCTTTCGAGGGGTAGCGGTTACCGGGGAGCTGTTTTTT. Translated: CASSFRGVAVTGELFF.

J is TRBJ2-2 and V is TRBV7-6, with a weak D call TRBD1 (6 bases). This CDR3 has 15 residues. Trimming cost V 2 bases and J 5 bases, with 12 bases left between them. In germline, CDR1 is SGHVS, CDR2 FNYEAQ. CDR3 in amino acids: CASSLSSGVTGELFF. The CDR3 region has the DNA TGTGCCAGCAGCTTATCGTCAGGGGTAACCGGGGAGCTGTTTTTT. Based on the CDR3 plus reference TRBV7-6 and TRBJ2-2, the full variable domain is GAGVSQSPRYKVTKRGQDVALRCDPISGHVSLYWYRQALGQGPEFLTYFNYEAQQDKSGLPNDRFSAERPEGSISTLTIQRTEQRDSAMYRCASSLSSGVTGELFFGEGSRLTVL.

This clone was picked up one time. V and J are TRBV29-1 and TRBJ2-5, with 9 bases matching TRBD2. The J call may be in error: the DNA end matches TRBJ2-7 better. Germline V gene lookup returns CDR1 SQVTM and CDR2 ANQGSEA. This CDR3 region has 13 residues. The CDR3 DNA sequence: TGCAGCGTTGCCTTAGCGGGAGACCGCGAGCAGTACTTC. Translation gives CSVALAGDREQYF.

This rearrangement joins TRBV7-2 to TRBJ1-2, with 7 bases identical to TRBD1. The ends lost 5 bases at V and 2 bases at J; junction bases unmatched: 14. There are 17 residues in the CDR3. CDR1 and CDR2 from the germline V gene are SGHTA and FQGNSA. CDR3 nucleotide sequence: TGTGCCAGCAGCCCGGGACAGTTAACTAGCGGGAACTATGGCTACACCTTC. This encodes CASSPGQLTSGNYGYTF.